This TCR beta chain was profiled in a study of vaccination effects on CD4 cells after COVID-19. Whole-study context: Following the second dose by a median of 72 days, the post-vaccine samples were obtained.

TCRdb's copy holds only in-frame clones and misses some; the assay was immunoSEQ multiplex PCR. There are approximately 60,000 clones in the sample; just under 80% occur only once, and about 4.5% lies in the top ten. In regard to this clone: The antigen is unknown.

Study-wide results and limits: A shortage of convalescent patients and an absence of early post-infection timepoints characterized the study.

CD4+ T cells were isolated after approximately 10 days of culture. As their vaccination, participants received two doses of either BNT162b2 or mRNA-1273. Replacing half the medium with IL-2 medium was done on days 3 and 7. Germline CDR1 and CDR2: SGDLS and YYNGEE. The CDR3 runs 15 residues. V was cut by 0 bases and J by 5 bases, with 14 bases left in between. This sequence joins TRBV9 and TRBJ1-1; possible D gene TRBD1, 5 bases. This sequence was found in a human donor who received a COVID-19 vaccine. The sequences come from CD4+ T cells from PBMCs cultured without peptide, collected after COVID-19 vaccination. The CDR3 here is CASSVGTGEGTEAFF. The CDR3 DNA follows: TGTGCCAGCAGCGTAGGAACAGGCGAGGGGACTGAAGCTTTCTTT. The full variable domain, rest sourced from reference TRBV9 and TRBJ1-1, is DSGVTQTPKHLITATGQRVTLRCSPRSGDLSVYWYQQSLDQGLQFLIQYYNGEERAKGNILERFSAQQFPDLHSELNLSSLELGDSALYFCASSVGTGEGTEAFFGQGTRLTVV.